What follows are 27 T cell receptor beta chains derived from one specimen sequenced in a study of somatic mutations in cytotoxic T cells in rheumatoid arthritis. Method: immunoSEQ multiplex PCR; TCRdb's copy keeps in-frame clones and lacks some. The sample carries 6,000 to 8,500 clones, roughly four fifths recorded once. Sequencing was carried out using CD8+ T cells sorted from blood. These receptor sequences come from a woman in her fifties or sixties in good health.

This clone was observed a few times. This sequence joins TRBV27 and TRBJ2-7; 13 bases are a match to TRBD2. The CDR3 sequence is 15 residues long. Germline values: CDR1 MNHEY, CDR2 SMNVEV (reference sequence). V was pared by 5 bases and J by 6 bases, with 7 bases of the junction left unmatched. CDR3: CASSLGTSGTSEQYF. For the CDR3, the DNA is TGTGCCAGCAGTCTAGGGACTAGCGGGACTTCCGAGCAGTACTTC.

Only a few counts were recorded for this clone. The chain employs TRBV4-1 and TRBJ1-2; a weak D match, TRBD1 (5 bases). The germline CDR1 and CDR2 sequences are MGHRA and YSYEKL. The CDR3 length is 12 residues. Trimming left V 4 bases short and J 7 bases short, with 10 bases between. CDR3 sequence: CASSPDRSGYTF. CDR3 sequence (DNA): TGCGCCAGCAGCCCCGACAGAAGTGGCTACACCTTC.

This clone turned up a few times. The chain uses TRBV4-3 and TRBJ2-7; 8 bases align to TRBD2. Losses at the gene ends were 1 base for V and 4 bases for J; bases not matched to a gene: 6. Germline V gene sequence: CDR1 LGHNA, CDR2 YSLEER. The CDR3 contains 15 residues. Here the CDR3 reads CASSQGLAGGYEQYF. CDR3 in DNA: TGCGCCAGCAGCCAAGGGTTGGCGGGAGGATACGAGCAGTACTTC.

The V and J genes are TRBV25-1 and TRBJ2-7, with D tentatively TRBD1 (6 bases). The CDR3 is 15 residues long. Germline V CDR1 and CDR2: MGHDK, SYGVNS. V lost 2 bases, J lost 1 base, and 12 bases lay in between. The DNA for the CDR3 is TGTGCCAGCAGTGAAAGGTCAGGGGATTCCTACGAGCAGTACTTC. It yields the protein CASSERSGDSYEQYF.

This rearrangement joins TRBV28 to TRBJ1-5; D is ambiguous. Germline CDR1 is MDHEN and CDR2 is SYDVKM. The CDR3 length is 16 residues. With 6 bases removed from V and 0 bases from J, the gap between germline ends came to 15 bases. CDR3 nucleotide sequence: TGTGCCAGCAGCCCGGACTGGCTAAATAGCAATCAGCCCCAGCATTTT. This translates into CASSPDWLNSNQPQHF. Full variable domain (rest looked up from reference TRBV28 and TRBJ1-5): DVKVTQSSRYLVKRTGEKVFLECVQDMDHENMFWYRQDPGLGLRLIYFSYDVKMKEKGDIPEGYSVSREKKERFSLILESASTNQTSMYLCASSPDWLNSNQPQHFGDGTRLSIL.

The V call is TRBV5-1, the J call TRBJ2-3; tentatively, D is TRBD2 (5 bases). The CDR3 is made up of 16 amino acids. Germline CDR1 reads SGHRS; CDR2 reads YFSETQ. Trimming took 0 bases from V and 1 from J, leaving 12 bases between them. The CDR3 bases are TGCGCCAGCAGCTTGGCCGGGGTATTCGGCACAGATACGCAGTATTTT. Amino acid sequence: CASSLAGVFGTDTQYF. The full variable domain, with the rest looked up from reference TRBV5-1 and TRBJ2-3, is KAGVTQTPRYLIKTRGQQVTLSCSPISGHRSVSWYQQTPGQGLQFLFEYFSETQRNKGNFPGRFSGRQFSNSRSEMNVSTLELGDSALYLCASSLAGVFGTDTQYFGPGTRLTVL.

This clone is deemed medium-sized. This chain uses TRBV21-1 with TRBJ2-1; the table's D call, TRBD1, was not checked against the DNA. TRBV21-1 is a documented pseudogene. The CDR3 is 20 amino acids. The CDR3 loop reads CASSKGGGQGKVGPYNEQFF. The CDR3 bases are TGTGCCAGCAGCAAAGGGGGGGGACAGGGTAAAGTGGGACCCTACAATGAGCAGTTCTTC.

This rearrangement joins TRBV2 to TRBJ2-1, with 7 nucleotides matching TRBD1. J was trimmed by 0 bases and V by 6 bases; bases with no gene match: 8. Germline V CDR1 and CDR2: SNHLY, FYNNEI. There are 16 residues in the CDR3. The CDR3 bases are TGTGCCAGCAGGGTTCGACAGGGCAGCTCCTACAATGAGCAGTTCTTC. Protein sequence: CASRVRQGSSYNEQFF.

The V gene is TRBV2, the J gene TRBJ2-1, with 7 bases aligning to TRBD2. The trim removed 4 bases at V and 5 bases at J, leaving 2 bases unmatched. Germline loops: CDR1 SNHLY, CDR2 FYNNEI. The CDR3 has 13 residues. This chain's CDR3 is CASSVGTNNEQFF. CDR3 DNA sequence: TGTGCCAGCAGTGTCGGGACTAACAATGAGCAGTTCTTC.

The V call is TRBV9, the J call TRBJ1-1; possibly TRBD1 for D (6 bases). The CDR3 is 16 amino acids. Trimming took 3 bases from V and 0 from J, leaving 15 bases between them. The germline V gene has CDR1 SGDLS and CDR2 YYNGEE. CDR3 protein: CASSALGQLMNTEAFF. The CDR3 DNA sequence: TGTGCCAGCAGCGCCCTCGGACAGCTCATGAACACTGAAGCTTTCTTT.

As for this clone: At one of its ends the junction is not consistent with the germline gene, which may arise from a read error. V usage is TRBV7-7 and J usage is TRBJ2-1, with D tentatively TRBD2 (6 bases). Germline CDR1 is SSHAT and CDR2 is FNYEAQ (reference sequence). This CDR3 is built from 15 residues. CDR3 DNA: TGTGCTAGCAGCCTCCGGGACTCCCCCTACAATGAGCAGTTCTTC. Translated, it gives CASSLRDSPYNEQFF.

The chain employs TRBV12-5 and TRBJ1-1; D might be TRBD1 (5 bases). CDR1 is LGHNT, CDR2 FRNRAP, per germline. This CDR3 is 18 amino acids long. Trimming took 1 base from V and 2 from J, leaving 20 bases between them. The CDR3 nucleotides are TGTGCTAGTGGTTTGGCCGCGGTTTTTGGGGCAGTCAACACTGAAGCTTTCTTT. Encoded protein: CASGLAAVFGAVNTEAFF.

The chain links TRBV9 to TRBJ2-3; D may be TRBD1 (7 bases). V lost 0 bases, J lost 2 bases, and 19 bases lay in between. The CDR3 spans 18 residues. Germline-derived CDR1 and CDR2 are SGDLS and YYNGEE. The chain's CDR3 is CASSVDGVAGQTTDTQYF. The CDR3 DNA follows: TGTGCCAGCAGCGTAGACGGGGTGGCGGGACAGACCACAGATACGCAGTATTTT. Full variable domain (outside the CDR3, taken from reference TRBV9 and TRBJ2-3): DSGVTQTPKHLITATGQRVTLRCSPRSGDLSVYWYQQSLDQGLQFLIQYYNGEERAKGNILERFSAQQFPDLHSELNLSSLELGDSALYFCASSVDGVAGQTTDTQYFGPGTRLTVL.

The V and J genes are TRBV7-9 and TRBJ1-5; D not resolved. The CDR3 is 16 residues long. Germline loops: CDR1 SEHNR, CDR2 FQNEAQ (reference sequence). Between the trimmed V and J ends, which lost 1 base and 7 bases, there was a span of 17 bases. CDR3 residues: CASSLESIRGPQPQHF. In DNA, the CDR3 is TGTGCCAGCAGCTTAGAATCTATTCGGGGTCCCCAGCCCCAGCATTTT.

This clone turned up a few times. The chain has TRBV14 and TRBJ2-6; 10 bases fit TRBD1. With 6 bases clipped from V and 2 bases from J, the junction kept 10 bases outside the gene matches. The CDR3 has 18 residues. Germline V CDR1 and CDR2: SGHDN, FVKESK. This chain's CDR3 is CASRHTGTGVTGANVLTF. CDR3 DNA sequence: TGTGCCAGCAGACACACCGGGACAGGGGTTACTGGGGCCAACGTCCTGACTTTC.

This clone was seen only a few times. The rearrangement joins TRBV13 to TRBJ2-2; 14 nucleotides match TRBD2. V dropped 5 bases and J dropped 3; count of bases not matched to a gene: 14. CDR3 length equals 20 residues. Looked up from germline, CDR1 is PRHDT and CDR2 is FYEKMQ (reference sequence). The CDR3 DNA reads as TGTGCCAGCAGCCCGCCACCGGGACTAGCGGGAGCAGGTGACACCGGGGAGCTGTTTTTT. It yields the protein CASSPPPGLAGAGDTGELFF.

J is TRBJ2-7 and V is TRBV19, with D possibly being TRBD2 (5 bases). From germline, CDR1 is LNHDA and CDR2 SQIVND (reference sequence). The CDR3 has 13 residues. Trimming left V 6 bases short and J 10 bases short, with 19 bases between. The CDR3 sequence: CASSEGLLRGQYF. The CDR3 DNA sequence: TGTGCCAGTAGCGAGGGATTGCTACGAGGTCAGTACTTC. Combining the CDR3 with reference TRBV19 and TRBJ2-7 gives the whole variable domain DGGITQSPKYLFRKEGQNVTLSCEQNLNHDAMYWYRQDPGQGLRLIYYSQIVNDFQKGDIAEGYSVSREKKESFPLTVTSAQKNPTAFYLCASSEGLLRGQYFGPGTRLTVT.

This rearrangement joins TRBV7-9 to TRBJ2-1; TRBD2 matches at 7 bases. Germline CDR1 is SEHNR and CDR2 is FQNEAQ (reference sequence). The CDR3 is made up of 15 amino acids. J was trimmed by 4 bases and V by 2 bases; bases with no gene match: 5. The CDR3 loop is CASSLTSGEYNEQFF. CDR3 DNA: TGTGCCAGCAGCTTAACCAGCGGGGAGTACAATGAGCAGTTCTTC. The full variable domain, rest sourced from reference TRBV7-9 and TRBJ2-1, is DTGVSQNPRHKITKRGQNVTFRCDPISEHNRLYWYRQTLGQGPEFLTYFQNEAQLEKSRLLSDRFSAERPKGSFSTLEIQRTEQGDSAMYLCASSLTSGEYNEQFFGPGTRLTVL.

V gene TRBV7-6 combines with J gene TRBJ2-1; 10 nucleotides line up with TRBD2. The V gene's germline CDR1 is SGHVS and CDR2 FNYEAQ. CDR3 size: 12 residues. With 7 bases clipped from V and 8 bases from J, the junction kept 2 bases outside the gene matches. The CDR3 region is CASTSGGDEQFF. The CDR3 nucleotides read TGTGCCAGCACCAGCGGGGGGGATGAGCAGTTCTTC.

This clone was detected a few times. The CDR3 DNA sequence: TGCGCCACCTCACCGGGACTCAACTCGCCGGATGAGCAGTTCTTC. This translates into CATSPGLNSPDEQFF. The rearrangement joins TRBV10-1 to TRBJ2-1, with D perhaps matching TRBD2 (6 bases). This CDR3 region has 15 residues. V dropped 10 bases and J dropped 8 bases, with 24 bases sitting between them. Germline loops: CDR1 WNHNN, CDR2 SYGVQD (reference sequence).

V usage is TRBV6-1 and J usage is TRBJ2-3; 10 bases line up with TRBD2. Trimming at V came to 3 bases and at J to 3 bases, leaving 12 bases not matched to a gene. The CDR3 consists of 18 residues. The germline CDR1 and CDR2 sequences are MNHNS and SASEGT. CDR3 nucleotides: TGTGCCAGCAGTGATTCACTTCTAGCGGGAGAGGTAACAGATACGCAGTATTTT. Residues: CASSDSLLAGEVTDTQYF.

The gene calls are TRBV7-6 and TRBJ2-7; 9 positions agree with TRBD2. This CDR3 has 16 residues. Germline trimming cut 0 bases from V and 4 bases from J; bases unmatched to any gene: 7. Germline assignment: CDR1 SGHVS and CDR2 FNYEAQ. The CDR3 DNA reads as TGTGCCAGCAGCTTAGCAGGTCTAGCGGGGTTTTACGAGCAGTACTTC. It translates to CASSLAGLAGFYEQYF.

The V gene is TRBV19, the J gene TRBJ1-3, with D unclear. Germline lookup yields CDR1 LNHDA and CDR2 SQIVND (reference sequence). V was cut by 3 bases and J by 4 bases, with 16 bases left in between. The CDR3 is made up of 16 amino acids. The CDR3 spells CASSIPQLREGNTIYF. The CDR3 DNA follows: TGTGCCAGTAGTATCCCCCAACTACGCGAGGGAAACACCATATATTTT.

This clone was picked up one time. This chain links TRBV4-1 with TRBJ2-7, with D unclear. The CDR3 loop spans 15 amino acids. The ends were cut back, 0 bases at V and 2 bases at J, with 11 bases in the middle. Germline values: CDR1 MGHRA, CDR2 YSYEKL. The CDR3 nucleotides are TGCGCCAGCAGCCAAGATCTGCCGGTCCCCTACGAGCAGTACTTC. This sequence encodes CASSQDLPVPYEQYF.

Remarks on this clone: This likely reflects a read error, since a far larger clone is one base away. V usage is TRBV7-9 and J usage is TRBJ2-7; D ambiguous. CDR1 and CDR2 from the germline V gene are SEHNR and FQNEAQ (reference sequence). Trimming shortened V by 5 bases and J by 3 bases, and 8 bases separated the two germline ends. The CDR3 totals 12 residues. CDR3 DNA: TGTGCCAGCAGCACCGACATCTACGAGCAGTACTTC. It translates to CASSTDIYEQYF.

This rearrangement joins TRBV28 to TRBJ2-7; 7 bases map to TRBD2. The CDR3 sequence is 15 residues long. The trim removed 1 base at V and 2 bases at J, leaving 5 bases unmatched. Germline V gene sequence: CDR1 MDHEN, CDR2 SYDVKM. The CDR3 sequence: CASSLYPSGPYEQYF. The CDR3 bases are TGTGCCAGCAGTTTATACCCTAGCGGCCCCTACGAGCAGTACTTC.

J is TRBJ2-1 and V is TRBV4-3; maybe TRBD1 (6 bases). Per germline, CDR1 LGHNA and CDR2 YSLEER. CDR3 length: 14 residues. V shed 1 base and J shed 5 bases, with 9 bases lying between them. CDR3 DNA: TGCGCCAGCAGCCAAGGGACAGTGGACAATGAGCAGTTCTTC. It codes for CASSQGTVDNEQFF.